The T cell receptor (beta chain) under discussion was sequenced for a study of blood T cell repertoires in COVID-19. V lost 5 bases and J lost 2; bases outside the gene matches: 4. There are 14 residues in the CDR3. Germline lookup yields CDR1 SGHTA and CDR2 FQGNSA. Profiling relied on immunoSEQ multiplex PCR, and the TCRdb table lists in-frame clones only, not all of them. Found here are approximately 160,000 clones, 65% to 85% of them singletons; the top ten hold approximately 2.9%. The sequencing input was peripheral blood. This sequence joins TRBV7-2 and TRBJ1-2; 8 nucleotides line up with TRBD1. The origin of this receptor is a woman aged 55-70 years with acute or convalescent COVID-19. CDR3 region: CASSPDRGNYGYTF. Here the CDR3 DNA reads TGTGCCAGCAGCCCCGACAGGGGAAACTATGGCTACACCTTC. Full variable domain (rest looked up from reference TRBV7-2 and TRBJ1-2): GAGVSQSPSNKVTEKGKDVELRCDPISGHTALYWYRQSLGQGLEFLIYFQGNSAPDKSGLPSDRFSAERTGGSVSTLTIQRTQQEDSAVYLCASSPDRGNYGYTFGSGTRLTVV.